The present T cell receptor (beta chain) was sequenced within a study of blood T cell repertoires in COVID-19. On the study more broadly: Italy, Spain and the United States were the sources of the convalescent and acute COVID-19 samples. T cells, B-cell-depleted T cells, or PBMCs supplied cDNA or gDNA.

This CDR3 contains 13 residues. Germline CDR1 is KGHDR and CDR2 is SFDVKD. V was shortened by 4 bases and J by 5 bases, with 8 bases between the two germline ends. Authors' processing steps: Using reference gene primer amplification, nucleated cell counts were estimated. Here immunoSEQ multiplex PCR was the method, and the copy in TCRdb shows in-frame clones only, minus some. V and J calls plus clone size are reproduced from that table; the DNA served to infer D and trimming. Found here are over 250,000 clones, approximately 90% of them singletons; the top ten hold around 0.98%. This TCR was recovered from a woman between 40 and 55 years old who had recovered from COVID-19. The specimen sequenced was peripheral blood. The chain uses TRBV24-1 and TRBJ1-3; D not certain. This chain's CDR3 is CATSDGFRNTIYF. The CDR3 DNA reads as TGTGCCACCAGTGACGGGTTTAGAAACACCATATATTTT.